This T cell receptor beta chain was sequenced in a study of vaccination and CD4 T cells after COVID-19. Study-level background: Everyone enrolled got two doses of BNT162b2 or mRNA-1273 vaccine.

About this clonotype itself: What it binds is not known.

V was trimmed by 6 bases and J by 1 base, leaving 10 bases between them. CDR1 and CDR2 from the germline V gene are DFQATT and SNEGSKA (reference sequence). This CDR3 comprises 13 residues. As to treatment: roughly ten-day PBMC culture with coronavirus spike peptide pools or control peptides (ViraFEST assay). At the Johns Hopkins FTIC core, DNA taken from cultured CD4+ T cells was sequenced by way of the Oncomine TCR Beta short-read assay. From the PCR reads, TCRdb called clonotypes with MiXCR, one entry per CDR3 protein. The sample has more than 7,000 distinct CDR3 sequences; 64% are singletons. The rearrangement links TRBV20-1 to TRBJ1-5; D gene unclear. Sequencing used CD4+ T cells from blood, cultured in vitro. The clonotype originates from a human donor who had recovered from COVID-19. The CDR3 DNA follows: TGCAGTGCCCTCCTGGGGAGCAATCAGCCCCAGCATTTT. Translation: CSALLGSNQPQHF.